This T cell receptor (beta chain) was documented in a study of blood T cell repertoires in COVID-19. Study summary: Sites in the United States, Italy and Spain provided acute and convalescent COVID-19 samples.

Germline-derived CDR1 and CDR2 are MNHEY and SVGEGT. Trimming removed 2 bases from V and 0 bases from J, with 8 bases in between. This CDR3 contains 16 residues. Clones were sequenced by immunoSEQ multiplex PCR, and TCRdb holds only the in-frame ones, with some missing. This sample yields tens of thousands of clones, of which around 77% are seen a single time; 2% to 2.5% belongs to the top ten. Material: peripheral blood. The rearrangement links TRBV6-2 or TRBV6-3 to TRBJ1-6; no reliable D call. This clonotype was sampled from a man in his 70s with COVID-19, enrolled during active disease. This chain's CDR3 is CASSYTESSYNSPLHF. In DNA form, the CDR3 reads TGTGCCAGCAGTTACACGGAGAGCTCCTATAATTCACCCCTCCACTTT.